The rows below give T cell receptor beta chains drawn from one sample of a study of OX40 agonist ivuxolimab in advanced cancers. Sequencing was performed with immunoSEQ multiplex PCR; in TCRdb, only in-frame clones are kept and a portion is missing. The sample holds approximately 94,000 clones; around 90% are singletons and the top ten take 0.7% to 0.95%. The source was CD4+ or CD8+ T cells sorted from blood, collected in a trial of the OX40 agonist ivuxolimab. These receptors were obtained from an adult with an advanced solid tumor such as melanoma, head and neck, liver or kidney cancer. CDR3s include the opening cysteine and the closing phenylalanine or tryptophan. The D gene is left open where the match is weak. Rows may omit the clone size; those that give it use once, few, many or a size class.

V gene: TRBV11-2
D gene: NA
J gene: TRBJ2-3
clone size: NA
CDR3 protein: CASTLLKGSGTDTQYF
CDR3 DNA: TGTGCCAGCACCCTCCTGAAGGGTTCGGGCACAGATACGCAGTATTTT

V gene: TRBV5-1
D gene: NA
J gene: TRBJ2-1
clone size: NA
CDR3 protein: CASSLTGTGGNEQFF
CDR3 DNA: TGCGCCAGCAGCTTGACCGGGACTGGAGGGAATGAGCAGTTCTTC

V gene: TRBV27
D gene: TRBD1
J gene: TRBJ1-2
clone size: NA
CDR3 protein: CASSLGRQGYGYTF
CDR3 DNA: TGTGCCAGCAGTTTAGGACGACAGGGCTATGGCTACACCTTC

V gene: TRBV7-3
D gene: NA
J gene: TRBJ2-3
clone size: NA
CDR3 protein: CASSLSPSTDTQYF
CDR3 DNA: TGTGCCAGCAGCTTATCCCCTAGCACAGATACGCAGTATTTT

V gene: TRBV5-6
D gene: TRBD1
J gene: TRBJ2-5
clone size: NA
CDR3 protein: CASSRTGLTQETQYF
CDR3 DNA: TGTGCCAGCAGCCGGACAGGGCTAACTCAAGAGACCCAGTACTTC

V gene: TRBV7-3
D gene: TRBD2
J gene: TRBJ2-3
clone size: NA
CDR3 protein: CASSLTASGGTDTQYF
CDR3 DNA: TGTGCCAGCAGCTTAACTGCTAGCGGGGGTACAGATACGCAGTATTTT

V gene: TRBV30
D gene: NA
J gene: TRBJ2-5
clone size: NA
CDR3 protein: CAWTPAPGSGETQYF
CDR3 DNA: TGTGCCTGGACCCCCGCTCCGGGCTCGGGAGAGACCCAGTACTTC

V gene: TRBV11-1
D gene: TRBD1
J gene: TRBJ2-5
clone size: NA
CDR3 protein: CASSSGQGFQETQYF
CDR3 DNA: TGTGCCAGCAGCTCAGGACAGGGGTTCCAAGAGACCCAGTACTTC

V gene: TRBV20-1
D gene: NA
J gene: TRBJ1-1
clone size: NA
CDR3 protein: CSASADTEAFF
CDR3 DNA: TGCAGTGCTAGTGCGGATACTGAAGCTTTCTTT

V gene: TRBV7-9
D gene: NA
J gene: TRBJ2-7
clone size: NA
CDR3 protein: CASSIYREVIDEQYF
CDR3 DNA: TGTGCCAGCAGCATTTACAGGGAAGTTATCGACGAGCAGTACTTC

V gene: TRBV5-4
D gene: TRBD2
J gene: TRBJ2-3
clone size: NA
CDR3 protein: CASSKGLAGSTDTQYF
CDR3 DNA: TGTGCCAGCAGCAAAGGACTAGCGGGATCCACAGATACGCAGTATTTT

V gene: TRBV28
D gene: NA
J gene: TRBJ1-1
clone size: once
CDR3 protein: CASSKDSGTEAFF
CDR3 DNA: TGTGCCAGCAGTAAAGACAGCGGCACTGAAGCTTTCTTT

V gene: TRBV4-1
D gene: NA
J gene: TRBJ2-6
clone size: NA
CDR3 protein: CASSQGGFSGANVLTF
CDR3 DNA: TGCGCCAGCAGCCAAGGGGGGTTCTCTGGGGCCAACGTCCTGACTTTC

V gene: TRBV14
D gene: NA
J gene: TRBJ2-3
clone size: once
CDR3 protein: CASSQAGLRTDTQYF
CDR3 DNA: TGTGCCAGCAGCCAGGCGGGACTCCGCACAGATACGCAGTATTTT

V gene: TRBV4-3
D gene: NA
J gene: TRBJ1-3
clone size: once
CDR3 protein: CASSQGGHLSGNTIYF
CDR3 DNA: TGCGCCAGCAGCCAGGGGGGACACTTATCTGGAAACACCATATATTTT

V gene: TRBV4-1
D gene: TRBD2
J gene: TRBJ2-1
clone size: NA
CDR3 protein: CASSRQGGGLAGSRDEQFF
CDR3 DNA: TGCGCCAGCAGCCGTCAGGGGGGGGGACTAGCGGGATCTAGGGATGAGCAGTTCTTC

V gene: TRBV7-2
D gene: NA
J gene: TRBJ2-5
clone size: NA
CDR3 protein: CASSFEGWERETQYF
CDR3 DNA: TGTGCCAGCAGCTTCGAGGGGTGGGAGCGAGAGACCCAGTACTTC

V gene: TRBV15
D gene: TRBD2
J gene: TRBJ2-3
clone size: NA
CDR3 protein: CATSRVNPGRSDTQYF
CDR3 DNA: TGTGCCACCAGCAGAGTTAATCCCGGGAGGTCAGATACGCAGTATTTT

V gene: TRBV27
D gene: NA
J gene: TRBJ1-2
clone size: once
CDR3 protein: CASSLGDYGYTF
CDR3 DNA: TGTGCCAGCAGTTTGGGGGATTATGGCTACACCTTC

V gene: TRBV19
D gene: NA
J gene: TRBJ2-7
clone size: NA
CDR3 protein: CASSINNKDYEQYF
CDR3 DNA: TGTGCCAGTAGCATAAATAACAAAGACTACGAGCAGTACTTC

V gene: TRBV11-2
D gene: NA
J gene: TRBJ1-1
clone size: NA
CDR3 protein: CASSLAPRGGFTEAFF
CDR3 DNA: TGTGCCAGCAGCTTAGCCCCCAGGGGAGGTTTCACTGAAGCTTTCTTT

V gene: TRBV18
D gene: NA
J gene: TRBJ2-2
clone size: NA
CDR3 protein: CASSPGRDTGELFF
CDR3 DNA: TGTGCCAGCTCACCAGGGCGGGACACCGGGGAGCTGTTTTTT

V gene: TRBV7-2
D gene: TRBD2
J gene: TRBJ2-3
clone size: NA
CDR3 protein: CASSPGTKHTDTQYF
CDR3 DNA: TGTGCCAGCAGCCCCGGGACTAAACACACAGATACGCAGTATTTT

V gene: TRBV10-3
D gene: NA
J gene: TRBJ2-2
clone size: NA
CDR3 protein: CAISEFGGGELFF
CDR3 DNA: TGTGCCATCAGTGAGTTCGGCGGCGGGGAGCTGTTTTTT

V gene: TRBV6-1
D gene: NA
J gene: TRBJ2-1
clone size: once
CDR3 protein: CASSEASGMDEQFF
CDR3 DNA: TGTGCCAGCAGTGAAGCATCGGGGATGGATGAGCAGTTCTTC

V gene: TRBV10-3
D gene: TRBD2
J gene: TRBJ2-3
clone size: NA
CDR3 protein: CAISGLAGTTDTQYF
CDR3 DNA: TGTGCCATCAGTGGGCTAGCGGGGACCACAGATACGCAGTATTTT

V gene: TRBV4-3
D gene: NA
J gene: TRBJ2-3
clone size: NA
CDR3 protein: CASSQDLWRATDTQYF
CDR3 DNA: TGCGCCAGCAGCCAAGATCTCTGGCGGGCAACAGATACGCAGTATTTT

V gene: TRBV10-3
D gene: NA
J gene: TRBJ2-7
clone size: NA
CDR3 protein: CAISDVTSYEQYF
CDR3 DNA: TGTGCCATCAGTGACGTGACTTCCTACGAGCAGTACTTC

V gene: TRBV7-2
D gene: NA
J gene: TRBJ1-1
clone size: once
CDR3 protein: CASSFGDGDTEAFF
CDR3 DNA: TGTGCCAGCAGCTTCGGGGACGGAGACACTGAAGCTTTCTTT

V gene: TRBV7-3
D gene: NA
J gene: TRBJ2-7
clone size: NA
CDR3 protein: CASGLMRRLPTYEQYF
CDR3 DNA: TGTGCCAGCGGCCTTATGAGGAGGCTGCCAACCTACGAGCAGTACTTC

V gene: TRBV6-5
D gene: NA
J gene: TRBJ2-6
clone size: NA
CDR3 protein: CASSGANVLTF
CDR3 DNA: TGTGCCAGCTCTGGGGCCAACGTCCTGACTTTC

V gene: TRBV28
D gene: TRBD1
J gene: TRBJ1-1
clone size: NA
CDR3 protein: CASSLPTGLDTEAFF
CDR3 DNA: TGTGCCAGCAGTTTGCCGACAGGGTTGGACACTGAAGCTTTCTTT

V gene: TRBV25-1
D gene: NA
J gene: TRBJ2-3
clone size: NA
CDR3 protein: CASSEYQARSTDTQYF
CDR3 DNA: TGTGCCAGCAGTGAATATCAAGCTCGGAGCACAGATACGCAGTATTTT

V gene: TRBV5-6
D gene: TRBD1
J gene: TRBJ2-5
clone size: NA
CDR3 protein: CATGIGTAKETQYF
CDR3 DNA: TGTGCCACAGGGATTGGGACAGCAAAAGAGACCCAGTACTTC

V gene: TRBV5-6
D gene: TRBD2
J gene: TRBJ2-2
clone size: NA
CDR3 protein: CASSSMGTSATVGGELFF
CDR3 DNA: TGTGCCAGCAGCTCAATGGGGACTAGCGCGACCGTAGGGGGGGAGCTGTTTTTT

V gene: TRBV5-4
D gene: TRBD2
J gene: TRBJ2-3
clone size: NA
CDR3 protein: CASSRSGSRSDTQYF
CDR3 DNA: TGTGCCAGCAGCCGTAGCGGGAGTCGATCAGATACGCAGTATTTT

V gene: TRBV7-2
D gene: NA
J gene: TRBJ2-1
clone size: NA
CDR3 protein: CATSGVVKSYNEQFF
CDR3 DNA: TGTGCCACCTCGGGAGTAGTTAAATCCTACAATGAGCAGTTCTTC

V gene: TRBV5-1
D gene: TRBD2
J gene: TRBJ2-2
clone size: few
CDR3 protein: CASSPGLAGGSLTGELFF
CDR3 DNA: TGCGCCAGCAGCCCGGGACTAGCGGGAGGGTCGCTCACCGGGGAGCTGTTTTTT

V gene: TRBV30
D gene: NA
J gene: TRBJ2-1
clone size: NA
CDR3 protein: CAWSETIRVNEQFF
CDR3 DNA: TGTGCCTGGAGCGAAACAATCAGGGTCAATGAGCAGTTCTTC

V gene: TRBV19
D gene: TRBD1
J gene: TRBJ1-2
clone size: NA
CDR3 protein: CASSIGETGGGYTF
CDR3 DNA: TGTGCCAGTAGTATCGGGGAGACAGGGGGTGGCTACACCTTC

V gene: TRBV7-9
D gene: NA
J gene: TRBJ1-1
clone size: NA
CDR3 protein: CASSRDGNTEAFF
CDR3 DNA: TGTGCCAGCAGCAGGGACGGGAACACTGAAGCTTTCTTT

V gene: TRBV4-2
D gene: NA
J gene: TRBJ2-7
clone size: NA
CDR3 protein: CASSQEETGDTSYEQYF
CDR3 DNA: TGTGCCAGCAGCCAAGAAGAGACGGGGGATACTTCCTACGAGCAGTACTTC

V gene: TRBV5-1
D gene: TRBD1
J gene: TRBJ1-2
clone size: NA
CDR3 protein: CASSFPTGEAYGYTF
CDR3 DNA: TGCGCCAGCAGCTTCCCGACAGGGGAGGCCTATGGCTACACCTTC

V gene: TRBV9
D gene: NA
J gene: TRBJ1-3
clone size: NA
CDR3 protein: CASSVEGSGNTIYF
CDR3 DNA: TGTGCCAGCAGCGTAGAAGGATCTGGAAACACCATATATTTT

V gene: TRBV9
D gene: TRBD1
J gene: TRBJ2-2
clone size: once
CDR3 protein: CASSKKQGTGELFF
CDR3 DNA: TGTGCCAGCAGCAAGAAACAGGGGACCGGGGAGCTGTTTTTT

V gene: TRBV7-8
D gene: NA
J gene: TRBJ2-2
clone size: NA
CDR3 protein: CASRISTNTGELFF
CDR3 DNA: TGTGCCAGCAGGATCTCCACGAACACCGGGGAGCTGTTTTTT

V gene: TRBV30
D gene: NA
J gene: TRBJ2-7
clone size: NA
CDR3 protein: CAWTEVGYEQYF
CDR3 DNA: TGTGCCTGGACCGAGGTCGGTTACGAGCAGTACTTC

V gene: TRBV19
D gene: NA
J gene: TRBJ1-4
clone size: NA
CDR3 protein: CASGTSGEKLFF
CDR3 DNA: TGTGCCAGTGGGACCTCTGGTGAAAAACTGTTTTTT

V gene: TRBV2
D gene: TRBD1
J gene: TRBJ1-2
clone size: NA
CDR3 protein: CASNLGQGAFGYTF
CDR3 DNA: TGTGCCAGCAACCTGGGACAGGGGGCATTTGGCTACACCTTC

V gene: TRBV7-8
D gene: NA
J gene: TRBJ1-5
clone size: NA
CDR3 protein: CASSFGRDSNQPQHF
CDR3 DNA: TGTGCCAGCAGCTTCGGCAGGGATAGCAATCAGCCCCAGCATTTT

V gene: TRBV2
D gene: NA
J gene: TRBJ2-2
clone size: NA
CDR3 protein: CASSEARIGELFF
CDR3 DNA: TGTGCCAGCAGTGAAGCCAGGATCGGGGAGCTGTTTTTT

V gene: TRBV5-6
D gene: NA
J gene: TRBJ2-4
clone size: NA
CDR3 protein: CASRTGSKNIQYF
CDR3 DNA: TGTGCCAGCAGAACAGGATCGAAAAACATTCAGTACTTC

V gene: TRBV6-1
D gene: TRBD1
J gene: TRBJ2-7
clone size: NA
CDR3 protein: CAIRGGTGMTYEQYF
CDR3 DNA: TGTGCCATCCGAGGGGGGACAGGGATGACCTACGAGCAGTACTTC

V gene: TRBV15
D gene: TRBD2
J gene: TRBJ2-1
clone size: few
CDR3 protein: CATSSPGRREREQFF
CDR3 DNA: TGTGCCACCAGCAGCCCAGGTCGGCGGGAGAGGGAGCAGTTCTTC

V gene: TRBV4-3
D gene: NA
J gene: TRBJ2-4
clone size: NA
CDR3 protein: CASSQELRGAKNIQYF
CDR3 DNA: TGCGCCAGCAGCCAAGAACTCAGGGGTGCCAAAAACATTCAGTACTTC

V gene: TRBV7-2
D gene: NA
J gene: TRBJ2-2
clone size: NA
CDR3 protein: CASSLGELFF
CDR3 DNA: TGTGCCAGCAGCTTAGGGGAGCTGTTTTTT

V gene: TRBV9
D gene: NA
J gene: TRBJ2-5
clone size: NA
CDR3 protein: CASSVDLTETQYF
CDR3 DNA: TGTGCCAGCAGCGTTGATCTTACAGAGACCCAGTACTTC

V gene: TRBV7-2
D gene: NA
J gene: TRBJ1-1
clone size: NA
CDR3 protein: CASTDTRGITEAFF
CDR3 DNA: TGTGCCAGCACCGATACCCGGGGGATCACTGAAGCTTTCTTT

V gene: TRBV6-6
D gene: TRBD1
J gene: TRBJ1-3
clone size: once
CDR3 protein: CASSYSGQGSGNTIYF
CDR3 DNA: TGTGCCAGCAGTTACTCGGGACAGGGTTCTGGAAACACCATATATTTT

V gene: TRBV5-5
D gene: NA
J gene: TRBJ1-2
clone size: NA
CDR3 protein: CASSLEWQGLGYTF
CDR3 DNA: TGTGCCAGCAGCTTGGAGTGGCAGGGACTTGGCTACACCTTC